This passage covers 23 T cell receptor beta chains from one sample sequenced in a study of stem cell transplantation in POMP-related autoinflammatory disease. Sequencing was performed with immunoSEQ multiplex PCR; in TCRdb, only in-frame clones are kept and a portion is missing. Among roughly 32,000 clones, 88% were seen once, and the ten largest hold around 0.72%. The sequenced sample was CD4+ T cells from PBMCs, obtained before stem cell transplantation. These receptor sequences come from a human donor with POMP-related autoinflammation and immune dysregulation (PRAID).

The gene calls are TRBV19 and TRBJ1-1, with 7 nucleotides matching TRBD1. Losses at the gene ends were 1 base for V and 0 bases for J; bases not matched to a gene: 5. The CDR3 runs to 16 residues. Germline lookup yields CDR1 LNHDA and CDR2 SQIVND (reference sequence). The CDR3 reads CASSIARDSMNTEAFF. CDR3 bases: TGTGCCAGTAGTATAGCTCGGGACAGTATGAACACTGAAGCTTTCTTT.

CDR3 DNA: TGTGCCAGCAGCCAAACAACAGCTGGGGCCAACGTCCTGACTTTC. This gives the protein CASSQTTAGANVLTF. The chain carries TRBV4-2 and TRBJ2-6, with D unclear. V was pared by 2 bases and J by 2 bases, with 7 bases between. Germline assignment: CDR1 LGHNA and CDR2 YNFKEQ. The CDR3 consists of 15 residues.

This clone was seen more than once but under ten times. This chain uses TRBV5-1 with TRBJ2-6; D remains unclear. CDR1 and CDR2 (germline): SGHRS, YFSETQ. The CDR3 consists of 17 residues. V was shortened by 0 bases and J by 1 base, with 11 bases between the two germline ends. CDR3 sequence reads: CASSLAPTASGANVLTF. In DNA, the CDR3 is TGCGCCAGCAGCTTGGCCCCAACAGCTTCTGGGGCCAACGTCCTGACTTTC.

The chain carries TRBV6-1 and TRBJ2-3, with D perhaps matching TRBD2 (6 bases). The V gene lost 10 bases and the J gene lost 5 bases, with 16 bases spanning the gap. The CDR3 consists of 13 residues. The germline V gene encodes CDR1 MNHNS and CDR2 SASEGT. The CDR3: CATDAGPQDTQYF. CDR3 DNA sequence: TGTGCCACCGACGCGGGGCCTCAAGATACGCAGTATTTT.

V gene TRBV9 combines with J gene TRBJ2-3; D not resolved. Germline V gives CDR1 SGDLS, CDR2 YYNGEE. This CDR3 region has 15 residues. Trimming removed 0 bases at V and 2 bases at J, with 10 bases between. CDR3 sequence: CASSVDPRDTDTQYF. Here the CDR3 DNA reads TGTGCCAGCAGCGTAGACCCCCGTGACACAGATACGCAGTATTTT.

This chain links TRBV13 with TRBJ2-3, with D maybe TRBD2 (5 bases). V was clipped by 5 bases and J by 0 bases, with 9 bases between them. In germline, CDR1 is PRHDT, CDR2 FYEKMQ (reference sequence). The CDR3 consists of 14 residues. CDR3 sequence (DNA): TGTGCCAGCAGCACACGGACTAGCACAGATACGCAGTATTTT. Amino acids: CASSTRTSTDTQYF.

This rearrangement joins TRBV4-1 to TRBJ2-7; D perhaps matches TRBD2 (6 bases). The germline V gene has CDR1 MGHRA and CDR2 YSYEKL. V gave up 0 bases and J gave up 3 bases, with 15 bases separating them. CDR3 length: 16 amino acids. This CDR3 is CASSQDGGAGLYEQYF. The CDR3 nucleotides are TGCGCCAGCAGCCAAGATGGAGGGGCTGGACTCTACGAGCAGTACTTC.

V usage is TRBV5-4 and J usage is TRBJ2-4; 9 bases match TRBD2. Germline V gives CDR1 SGHNT, CDR2 YYREEE (reference sequence). V gave up 8 bases and J gave up 3 bases; unmatched junction bases: 15. The CDR3 length is 17 residues. The CDR3 is CASETSGLSAGKNIQYF. CDR3 in DNA: TGTGCCAGTGAAACTAGCGGGTTGTCTGCAGGCAAAAACATTCAGTACTTC.

The chain joins TRBV11-3 to TRBJ2-2; possibly TRBD2 for D (5 bases). Germline V gene lookup returns CDR1 SGHNT and CDR2 YENEEA. Trimming left V 1 base short and J 2 bases short, with 5 bases between. The CDR3 contains 14 residues. Here the CDR3 DNA reads TGTGCCAGCAGCTTAGGACTAAACACCGGGGAGCTGTTTTTT. This sequence encodes CASSLGLNTGELFF.

The rearrangement joins TRBV18 to TRBJ1-2; 7 bases are a match to TRBD1. The CDR3 extends over 14 amino acids. CDR1 is KGHSH, CDR2 LQKENI, per germline. Trimming removed 4 bases from V and 4 bases from J; junction bases left unmatched: 6. CDR3 amino acids: CASSQGAGSYGYTF. CDR3 DNA sequence: TGTGCCAGCTCACAGGGGGCCGGGAGCTATGGCTACACCTTC.

The V gene is TRBV10-3, the J gene TRBJ2-7, with TRBD1 matching 7 bases. The germline gives CDR1 ENHRY, CDR2 SYGVKD. Trimming took 1 base from V and 4 from J; bases not matched to a gene: 7. This CDR3 is 15 amino acids long. CDR3 residues: CAISEWDSRRYEQYF. The DNA for the CDR3 is TGTGCCATCAGTGAGTGGGACAGCCGAAGGTACGAGCAGTACTTC.

J is TRBJ1-6 and V is TRBV6-5, with TRBD1 as a possible D gene (5 bases). V lost 2 bases and J lost 9, with 11 bases in between. The germline CDR1 and CDR2 sequences are MNHEY and SVGAGI. The CDR3 consists of 14 residues. The DNA for the CDR3 is TGTGCCAGCAGTTACCAGGGCCCCAGTTCACCCCTCCACTTT. This translates into CASSYQGPSSPLHF.

The chain employs TRBV11-1 and TRBJ2-5, with 7 nucleotides matching TRBD2. Trimming took 2 bases from V and 2 from J; bases not matched to a gene: 5. Germline CDR1 reads SGHAT; CDR2 reads FQDESV (reference sequence). CDR3 size: 15 residues. This CDR3 is CASSLRKAGQETQYF. The CDR3 nucleotides read TGTGCCAGCAGCTTAAGGAAAGCGGGGCAAGAGACCCAGTACTTC.

The chain couples TRBV5-1 to TRBJ1-2, with a weak D call TRBD1 (5 bases). Germline values: CDR1 SGHRS, CDR2 YFSETQ. The CDR3 is 15 residues long. The V end was cut by 4 bases, the J end by 4 bases, with 17 bases between. This chain's CDR3 is CASSPLTGLIYGYTF. The CDR3 DNA reads TGCGCCAGCAGCCCACTCACGGGACTGATCTATGGCTACACCTTC. Looking up the rest from reference TRBV5-1 and TRBJ1-2 gives the full variable domain: KAGVTQTPRYLIKTRGQQVTLSCSPISGHRSVSWYQQTPGQGLQFLFEYFSETQRNKGNFPGRFSGRQFSNSRSEMNVSTLELGDSALYLCASSPLTGLIYGYTFGSGTRLTVV.

The chain carries TRBV20-1 and TRBJ1-1; D uncertain. The germline V gene has CDR1 DFQATT and CDR2 SNEGSKA (reference sequence). CDR3 length: 10 amino acids. Trimming took off 6 bases at V and 1 base at J, with 3 bases between the two ends. CDR3 bases: TGCAGTGCGGCGAACACTGAAGCTTTCTTT. It translates to CSAANTEAFF.

The rearrangement joins TRBV4-2 to TRBJ2-2; TRBD2 aligns across 11 bases. Germline CDR1 is LGHNA and CDR2 is YNFKEQ. This CDR3 is built from 15 residues. The V gene end was trimmed by 6 bases and the J gene end by 7 bases; junction bases not matched to a gene: 7. CDR3 DNA: TGTGCCAGCAGTCCTAGCGGGAGGCGAAGCGGGGAGCTGTTTTTT. It specifies CASSPSGRRSGELFF.

This chain links TRBV6-4 with TRBJ2-1; D call uncertain. Looked up from germline, CDR1 is MRHNA and CDR2 is SNTAGT. The CDR3 sequence is 12 residues long. The V and J ends lost 0 bases and 9 bases respectively, with 6 bases between them. CDR3 DNA: TGTGCCAGCAGTGACTCGACGGGTGAGCAGTTCTTC. Protein sequence: CASSDSTGEQFF.

The chain employs TRBV7-9 and TRBJ1-1; no reliable D call. The germline V gene encodes CDR1 SEHNR and CDR2 FQNEAQ (reference sequence). Trimming removed 3 bases from V and 4 bases from J, with 12 bases in between. CDR3 size: 14 residues. CDR3 protein: CASSLSSGITEAFF. Written as DNA, the CDR3 is TGTGCCAGCAGCTTGTCCAGTGGAATCACTGAAGCTTTCTTT. The full variable domain, with the rest looked up from reference TRBV7-9 and TRBJ1-1, is DTGVSQNPRHKITKRGQNVTFRCDPISEHNRLYWYRQTLGQGPEFLTYFQNEAQLEKSRLLSDRFSAERPKGSFSTLEIQRTEQGDSAMYLCASSLSSGITEAFFGQGTRLTVV.

The chain links TRBV4-2 to TRBJ2-7; 9 bases map to TRBD2. Germline V gene lookup returns CDR1 LGHNA and CDR2 YNFKEQ. CDR3 length: 13 residues. Trimming cost V 1 base and J 6 bases; bases outside gene matches: 1. Here the CDR3 reads CASSQGGGVEQYF. The DNA for the CDR3 is TGTGCCAGCAGCCAAGGCGGGGGGGTCGAGCAGTACTTC.

The genes are TRBV6-5 and TRBJ2-3, with D unclear. V dropped 7 bases and J dropped 2 bases, with 16 bases sitting between them. The CDR3 is 15 residues long. The germline gives CDR1 MNHEY, CDR2 SVGAGI. In nucleotides, the CDR3 is TGTGCCAGCAACCGAAGAGGTGGCAACACAGATACGCAGTATTTT. Translation gives CASNRRGGNTDTQYF.

V usage is TRBV9 and J usage is TRBJ1-6; no definite D call. Per germline, CDR1 SGDLS and CDR2 YYNGEE. The CDR3 consists of 15 residues. V was clipped by 0 bases and J by 0 bases, with 4 bases between them. The CDR3 sequence is CASSVDSSYNSPLHF. The CDR3 bases are TGTGCCAGCAGCGTAGACAGCTCCTATAATTCACCCCTCCACTTT.

The V and J genes are TRBV7-9 and TRBJ1-1, with no clear D. From germline, CDR1 is SEHNR and CDR2 FQNEAQ (reference sequence). This CDR3 region has 14 residues. V was shortened by 0 bases and J by 0 bases, with 5 bases between the two germline ends. For the CDR3, the DNA is TGTGCCAGCAGCTTAGCGCTTGTGAACACTGAAGCTTTCTTT. Protein product: CASSLALVNTEAFF.

The V and J genes are TRBV23-1 and TRBJ2-2; 9 nucleotides agree with TRBD2. TRBV23-1 counts as an open reading frame of uncertain function. The CDR3 spans 18 residues. Trimming took 0 bases from V and 3 from J; bases not matched to a gene: 8. CDR3 amino acids: CASSQSGSGSNDTGELFF. CDR3 sequence (DNA): TGCGCCAGCAGTCAATCTGGTAGCGGGAGTAACGACACCGGGGAGCTGTTTTTT.